This T cell receptor (beta chain) came from a study of OX40 agonist ivuxolimab in advanced cancers. For context, the study as a whole: The costimulatory receptor OX40 (CD134) was targeted by ivuxolimab, a fully human IgG2 agonistic monoclonal antibody. The paper reports the monotherapy dose-escalation portion (N = 52 patients) of the phase I ivuxolimab trial. Among the approximately 50 dose-escalation patients, 19 had hepatocellular carcinoma, roughly 15 melanoma, 9 renal cell carcinoma and 9 head and neck cancer. Intravenous ivuxolimab was administered to patients every 2 weeks at six dose levels: 0.01, 0.1, 0.3, 1.5, 3 and 10 mg/kg. Partial responses occurred in three dose-escalation patients: two with cutaneous melanoma and one with hepatocellular carcinoma. The point of sequencing TCRbeta in the periphery was to test whether ivuxolimab changed TCR sequence diversity and drove clonal T-cell expansion. Prior anti-PD-1, anti-PD-L1 or anti-CTLA-4 therapy was permitted, and about 40% of dose-escalation patients had received checkpoint inhibitors. A male proportion of roughly 80% and a mean age of approximately 55 years, ranging from about 20 to 85, were recorded for the dose-escalation cohort. General findings and caveats noted by the study authors: At doses of 0.1 to 3.0 mg/kg, clonal expansion of both CD4+ and CD8+ T cells in blood was seen between baseline and week 6. Low levels of normalized T-cell clonal expansion were also seen in some patients who did not respond. After ivuxolimab, CD8+ T cells had more expanded clones than CD4+ T cells on average. The antigen specificity of the clonally expanded peripheral T cells was not determined. In the 0.1-3.0 mg/kg groups, partial responders had among the lowest normalized peripheral clonal expansion, particularly in CD8+ T cells.

Patients with autoimmune disease history or receiving systemic immunosuppression were excluded from the trial. Peripheral blood for TCR sequencing was collected from all dose cohorts at baseline, on cycle 4 day 1, and on cycle 7 day 1. The samples were drawn from a first-in-human, open-label, multicenter phase I dose-escalation trial of ivuxolimab. The trial enrolled adults with locally advanced or metastatic head and neck squamous cell, hepatocellular, melanoma or renal cell carcinoma. Before TCR sequencing, CD4+ T cells and CD8+ T cells were sorted from peripheral blood as separate populations. Turning to this clone: The clone's antigen remains unknown. Base qualities are not at hand, and no much larger clone is one base apart.

A distance of 15 bases separates the germline ends of V and J, which lose 5 bases and 6 bases respectively. From the germline V gene (reference sequence), CDR1 is LNHDA and CDR2 is SQIVND. The CDR3 measures 14 amino acids from cysteine to phenylalanine. Of all the DNA, just the CDR3 is kept, 42 bases in frame from base 1. To sequence the TCRbeta CDR3 region, genomic DNA was isolated from the sorted cells. The immunoSEQ Assay was used to sequence the TCRbeta CDR3 regions. Not all clones reach the TCRdb copy of this immuneACCESS table, which keeps in-frame sequences only. Checked studies attribute under half of the gap to unresolved V genes and leave the rest unexplained. The sample records tens of thousands of clones, around 90% of which are singletons. Less than 0.6% of the sample belongs to the ten largest clones.

The clonotype originates from an adult with an advanced solid tumor such as melanoma, head and neck, liver or kidney cancer. The rearrangement joined TRBV19 to TRBJ2-3, and perhaps TRBD2 as D gene, on 5 matching bases. The sample here was CD4+ or CD8+ T cells sorted from blood, taken in a trial of the OX40 agonist ivuxolimab. The nucleotide sequence reads as follows: TGTGCCAGTAGTGAAGGCCGACGCGGGGATACGCAGTATTTT. Its translation is CASSEGRRGDTQYF.